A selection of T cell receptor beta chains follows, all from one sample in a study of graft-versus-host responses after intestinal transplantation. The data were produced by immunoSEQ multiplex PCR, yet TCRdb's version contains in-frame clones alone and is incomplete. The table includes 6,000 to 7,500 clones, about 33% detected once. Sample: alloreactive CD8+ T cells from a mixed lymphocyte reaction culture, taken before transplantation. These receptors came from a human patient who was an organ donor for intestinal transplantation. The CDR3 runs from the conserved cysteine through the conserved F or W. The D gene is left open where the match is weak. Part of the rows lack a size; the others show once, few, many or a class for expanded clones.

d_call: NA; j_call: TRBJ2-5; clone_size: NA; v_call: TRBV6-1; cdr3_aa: CASFRVAETQYF; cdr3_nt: TGTGCCAGCTTCAGGGTCGCGGAGACCCAGTACTTC
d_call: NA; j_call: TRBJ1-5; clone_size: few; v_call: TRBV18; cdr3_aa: CASSPQRNQPQHF; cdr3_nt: TGTGCCAGCTCACCACAGAGAAATCAGCCCCAGCATTTT
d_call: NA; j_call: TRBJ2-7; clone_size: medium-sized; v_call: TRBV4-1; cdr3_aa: CASSPIRGRPYEQYF; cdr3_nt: TGCGCCAGCAGCCCTATCCGGGGGAGACCCTACGAGCAGTACTTC
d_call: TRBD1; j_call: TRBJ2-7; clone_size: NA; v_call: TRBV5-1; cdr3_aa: CASSYGTGGYEQYF; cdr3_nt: TGCGCCAGCAGCTACGGGACAGGGGGCTACGAGCAGTACTTC
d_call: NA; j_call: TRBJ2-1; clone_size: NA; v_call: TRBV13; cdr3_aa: CASSLRLSYNEQFF; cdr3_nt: TGTGCCAGCAGCTTGCGCTTGTCATACAATGAGCAGTTCTTC
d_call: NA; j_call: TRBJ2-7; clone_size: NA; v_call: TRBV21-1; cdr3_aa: CASSKRDYFDYEQYF; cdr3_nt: TGTGCCAGCAGCAAACGGGACTACTTCGACTACGAGCAGTACTTC
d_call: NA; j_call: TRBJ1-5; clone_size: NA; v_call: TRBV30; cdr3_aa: CARITLGQPQHF; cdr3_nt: TGTGCCCGGATAACGCTCGGTCAGCCCCAGCATTTT
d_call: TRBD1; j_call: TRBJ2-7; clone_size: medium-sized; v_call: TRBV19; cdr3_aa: CASSWAGTGEYEQYF; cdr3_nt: TGTGCCAGTAGTTGGGCCGGGACAGGGGAGTACGAGCAGTACTTC
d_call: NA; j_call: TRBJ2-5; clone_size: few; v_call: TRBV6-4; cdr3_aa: CASPAWPQETQYF; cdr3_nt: TGTGCCAGCCCCGCATGGCCCCAAGAGACCCAGTACTTC
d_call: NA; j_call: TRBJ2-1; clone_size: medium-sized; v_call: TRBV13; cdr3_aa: CASSTQGNEQFF; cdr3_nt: TGTGCCAGCAGCACTCAGGGGAATGAGCAGTTCTTC
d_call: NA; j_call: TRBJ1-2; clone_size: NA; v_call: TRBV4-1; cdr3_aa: CASSQAEGDYGYTF; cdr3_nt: TGCGCCAGCAGCCAAGCCGAGGGGGACTATGGCTACACCTTC
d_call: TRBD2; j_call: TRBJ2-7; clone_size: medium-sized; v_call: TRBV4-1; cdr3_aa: CASSQVGGLAGVEEQYF; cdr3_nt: TGCGCCAGCAGCCAAGTAGGCGGTCTAGCGGGAGTTGAAGAGCAGTACTTC
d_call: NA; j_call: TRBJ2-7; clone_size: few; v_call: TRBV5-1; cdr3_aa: CASSLVWWGDEQYF; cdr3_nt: TGCGCCAGCAGCTTGGTTTGGTGGGGGGACGAGCAGTACTTC
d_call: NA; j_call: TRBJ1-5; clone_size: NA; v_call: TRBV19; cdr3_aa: CASSRADRYNQPQHF; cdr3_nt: TGTGCCAGTAGTAGAGCCGACAGGTACAATCAGCCCCAGCATTTT
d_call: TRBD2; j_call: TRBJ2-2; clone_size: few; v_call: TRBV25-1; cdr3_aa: CASSDRLAGVPGELFF; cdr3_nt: TGTGCCAGCAGTGACCGGCTAGCGGGAGTCCCCGGGGAGCTGTTTTTT
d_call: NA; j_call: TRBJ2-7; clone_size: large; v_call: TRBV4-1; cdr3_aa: CASSSLPGSLREQYF; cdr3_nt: TGCGCCAGCAGCTCATTGCCGGGATCCCTTCGCGAGCAGTACTTC
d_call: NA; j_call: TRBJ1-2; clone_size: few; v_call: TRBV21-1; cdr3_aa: CASSDPQGPLRGQGYTF; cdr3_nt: TGTGCCAGCAGCGACCCACAGGGACCCCTTCGTGGACAGGGCTACACCTTC
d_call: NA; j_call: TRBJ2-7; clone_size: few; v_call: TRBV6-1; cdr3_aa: CASSDPRGYYEQYF; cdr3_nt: TGTGCCAGCAGTGACCCCAGGGGATACTACGAGCAGTACTTC
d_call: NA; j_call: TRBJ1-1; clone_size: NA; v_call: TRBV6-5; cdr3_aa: CASSYGGGTEAFF; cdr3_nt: TGTGCCAGCAGTTACGGGGGGGGCACTGAAGCTTTCTTT
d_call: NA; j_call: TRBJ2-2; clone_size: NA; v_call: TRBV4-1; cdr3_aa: CASSQEPGLGANTGELFF; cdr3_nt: TGCGCCAGCAGCCAAGAACCGGGACTTGGGGCGAACACCGGGGAGCTGTTTTTT
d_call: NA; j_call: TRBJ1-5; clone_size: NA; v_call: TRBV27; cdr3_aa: CASSFIGQGDSPQHF; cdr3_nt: TGTGCCAGCAGTTTTATTGGGCAGGGCGATTCACCCCAGCATTTT
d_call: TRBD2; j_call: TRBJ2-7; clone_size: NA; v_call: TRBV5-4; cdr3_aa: CASIKARTSDGEQYF; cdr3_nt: TGTGCCAGCATAAAAGCCAGGACTAGTGATGGCGAGCAGTACTTC
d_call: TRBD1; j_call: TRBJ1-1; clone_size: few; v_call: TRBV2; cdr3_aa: CASSDRGQVPEAFF; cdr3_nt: TGTGCCAGCAGTGATCGTGGACAGGTCCCTGAAGCTTTCTTT
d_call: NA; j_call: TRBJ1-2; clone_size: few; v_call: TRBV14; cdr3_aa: CASSLQVIGGYTF; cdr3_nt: TGTGCCAGCAGCCTACAGGTTATAGGTGGCTACACCTTC
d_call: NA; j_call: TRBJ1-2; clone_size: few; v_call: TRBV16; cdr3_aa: CASSPIFQGNRNYGYTF; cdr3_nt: TGTGCCAGCAGCCCCATCTTCCAGGGAAATAGGAACTATGGCTACACCTTC